A selection of T cell receptor beta chains follows, all from one sample in a study of graft-versus-host responses after intestinal transplantation. Repertoires were generated with immunoSEQ multiplex PCR, while TCRdb's copy carries only in-frame clones and drops some. The sample lists some 11,000 clones, 93% seen once, with roughly 20% in the top ten. Sequences were derived from PBMCs, sampled just under 110 days after intestinal transplant. These receptors all stem from a human patient who received an intestinal transplant, so some T cells may come from the graft donor. Both conserved end residues are part of each CDR3. A D gene is named only where the DNA matches it firmly. Not every row has a clone size; where given, it reads once, few, many or a size class.

CDR3	DNA	size	V	J	D
CASSQEVATYNEQFF	TGTGCCAGCAGCCAAGAGGTAGCCACCTACAATGAGCAGTTCTTC	-	TRBV4-2	TRBJ2-1	-
CASSIGQSSYEQYF	TGTGCCAGTAGTATAGGACAGAGCTCCTACGAGCAGTACTTC	-	TRBV19	TRBJ2-7	-
CASSEALGGTDTQYF	TGTGCCAGCAGTGAAGCGCTTGGGGGGACAGATACGCAGTATTTT	-	TRBV2	TRBJ2-3	-
CARSLKRGVAETNTGELFF	TGTGCCAGAAGCTTGAAACGGGGTGTAGCGGAAACGAACACCGGGGAGCTGTTTTTT	-	TRBV5-3	TRBJ2-2	-
CASQRTSLIVNEKLFF	TGTGCCAGCCAACGGACCAGTCTGATCGTTAATGAAAAACTGTTTTTT	-	TRBV25-1	TRBJ1-4	-
CASSLAGGKVEKLFF	TGTGCCAGCAGCTTAGCGGGGGGAAAAGTCGAAAAACTGTTTTTT	-	TRBV7-9	TRBJ1-4	-
CASSLTQGEQYF	TGTGCCAGCAGCTTAACCCAGGGCGAGCAGTACTTC	-	TRBV7-9	TRBJ2-7	-
CTTGTSTNEKLFF	TGTACAACCGGCACGTCAACTAATGAAAAACTGTTTTTT	-	TRBV28	TRBJ1-4	-
CASSPPEKLFF	TGTGCCAGCTCACCACCTGAAAAACTGTTTTTT	-	TRBV18	TRBJ1-4	-
CASSLTGYNQPQHF	TGTGCCAGCAGTTTGACAGGGTACAATCAGCCCCAGCATTTT	once	TRBV27	TRBJ1-5	TRBD1
CASSLWDGCQPQHF	TGTGCCAGCAGCTTATGGGACGGGTGCCAGCCCCAGCATTTT	-	TRBV7-9	TRBJ1-5	-
CAWSGQGNQPQHF	TGTGCCTGGAGTGGACAGGGCAATCAGCCCCAGCATTTT	-	TRBV30	TRBJ1-5	-
CASSEGGAGYNEQFF	TGTGCCAGCAGCGAAGGGGGGGCGGGGTACAATGAGCAGTTCTTC	once	TRBV9	TRBJ2-1	-